These 22 T cell receptor beta chains came from one sample sequenced in a study of circulating and synovial CD4+ cells in juvenile arthritis. Assay used: immunoSEQ multiplex PCR; TCRdb lists only in-frame clones, some missing. Found here are some 33,000 clones, approximately 96% of them singletons; the top ten hold less than 0.8%. Sample: CD4+ T cells from blood. These receptors originate from a human donor with juvenile idiopathic arthritis.

This rearrangement joins TRBV2 to TRBJ2-5; possibly TRBD1 for D (5 bases). V shed 7 bases and J shed 2 bases, with 14 bases lying between them. Looked up from germline, CDR1 is SNHLY and CDR2 is FYNNEI. The CDR3 loop spans 14 amino acids. CDR3 in amino acids: CASNGQGPQETQYF. In DNA form, the CDR3 reads TGTGCCAGCAATGGCCAGGGCCCACAAGAGACCCAGTACTTC.

The count of this clone is one. CDR3 protein: CAWSVRQGAYGNQPQHF. DNA for the CDR3: TGTGCCTGGAGTGTACGCCAGGGGGCGTATGGCAATCAGCCCCAGCATTTT. The chain joins TRBV30 to TRBJ1-5, with 8 bases fitting TRBD1. This CDR3 is built from 17 residues. CDR1 GTSNPN and CDR2 SVGIG come from the germline V gene (reference sequence). V lost 0 bases and J lost 2; bases outside the gene matches: 9.

This clone has more than one count but fewer than ten. The rearrangement links TRBV19 to TRBJ1-2, with 7 bases that match TRBD1. This CDR3 has 13 residues. V shed 1 base, J shed 8 bases, and the junction held 4 bases outside the gene matches. CDR1 LNHDA and CDR2 SQIVND come from the germline V gene (reference sequence). The CDR3 sequence is CASSIGGGEGYTF. The CDR3 DNA follows: TGTGCCAGTAGTATAGGAGGGGGCGAGGGCTACACCTTC.

The chain has TRBV6-5 and TRBJ1-2; D not resolved. The germline V gene has CDR1 MNHEY and CDR2 SVGAGI. With 8 bases removed from V and 3 bases from J, the gap between germline ends came to 16 bases. The CDR3 totals 14 residues. CDR3 DNA sequence: TGTGCCAGCCATGGGATCCGGGATTACTATGGCTACACCTTC. It codes for CASHGIRDYYGYTF.

V gene TRBV19 combines with J gene TRBJ2-3; 10 bases match TRBD2. V shed 5 bases and J 0 bases; nucleotides not matched to a gene: 2. The germline V gene has CDR1 LNHDA and CDR2 SQIVND (reference sequence). The CDR3 consists of 15 residues. CDR3 residues: CASSFSGGSTDTQYF. CDR3 DNA: TGTGCCAGTAGTTTTAGCGGGGGGAGCACAGATACGCAGTATTTT. Complete variable domain (other parts from reference TRBV19 and TRBJ2-3): DGGITQSPKYLFRKEGQNVTLSCEQNLNHDAMYWYRQDPGQGLRLIYYSQIVNDFQKGDIAEGYSVSREKKESFPLTVTSAQKNPTAFYLCASSFSGGSTDTQYFGPGTRLTVL.

The rearrangement links TRBV6-5 to TRBJ1-2, with 9 bases that match TRBD1. Losses at the gene ends were 6 bases for V and 0 bases for J; bases not matched to a gene: 2. There are 14 residues in the CDR3. CDR1 MNHEY and CDR2 SVGAGI come from the germline V gene. The CDR3 sequence is CASRQGASNYGYTF. Here the CDR3 DNA reads TGTGCCAGCAGACAGGGGGCTTCTAACTATGGCTACACCTTC.

The chain is built from TRBV27 and TRBJ2-1; 9 bases map to TRBD2. Unmatched junction bases numbered 17, after V lost 6 bases and J lost 8 bases. CDR1 and CDR2 (germline): MNHEY, SMNVEV (reference sequence). There are 17 residues in the CDR3. The CDR3 is CASSFLRGGGAEDEQFF. The CDR3 DNA is TGTGCCAGCAGCTTCCTCAGGGGCGGGGGGGCCGAAGATGAGCAGTTCTTC.

V and J are TRBV19 and TRBJ1-1; tentative D call: TRBD1 (5 bases). Germline assignment: CDR1 LNHDA and CDR2 SQIVND (reference sequence). This CDR3 comprises 13 residues. The V gene lost 4 bases and the J gene lost 1 base, with 7 bases spanning the gap. This chain's CDR3 is CASSRQPNTEAFF. DNA for the CDR3: TGTGCCAGTAGTAGACAGCCGAACACTGAAGCTTTCTTT. The full variable domain, its missing parts supplied by reference TRBV19 and TRBJ1-1, is DGGITQSPKYLFRKEGQNVTLSCEQNLNHDAMYWYRQDPGQGLRLIYYSQIVNDFQKGDIAEGYSVSREKKESFPLTVTSAQKNPTAFYLCASSRQPNTEAFFGQGTRLTVV.

CDR3 nucleotides: TGTGCCAGCAGCGACCGACAGGAAGCCTATGGCTACACCTTC. Its protein is CASSDRQEAYGYTF. This chain joins TRBV7-2 and TRBJ1-2, with a weak D call TRBD1 (6 bases). Germline CDR1 and CDR2: SGHTA and FQGNSA. Trimming removed 5 bases from V and 4 bases from J, with 14 bases in between. This CDR3 has 14 amino acids.

The chain recombines TRBV27 with TRBJ2-7, with 12 bases lining up with TRBD2. Germline V gene lookup returns CDR1 MNHEY and CDR2 SMNVEV (reference sequence). The CDR3 covers 17 residues. V was pared by 5 bases and J by 3 bases, with 11 bases of the junction left unmatched. This chain's CDR3 is CASSPTSGGTTLYEQYF. The CDR3 bases are TGTGCCAGCAGTCCGACTAGCGGGGGAACCACCCTCTACGAGCAGTACTTC.

This chain links TRBV6-5 with TRBJ1-1; 11 bases match TRBD1. Germline V gives CDR1 MNHEY, CDR2 SVGAGI. CDR3 length: 15 amino acids. The junction had 11 bases not matched to a gene; V was cut back by 5 bases and J by 9 bases. In DNA form, the CDR3 reads TGTGCCAGCAGTGACTTGGGACAGGGGGAGTTCAAAGCTTTCTTT. Its protein product is CASSDLGQGEFKAFF.

This rearrangement joins TRBV7-2 to TRBJ1-6; D may be TRBD1 (6 bases). CDR3 length equals 17 residues. Germline V lookup: CDR1 SGHTA, CDR2 FQGNSA. V lost 5 bases and J 6 bases, leaving 20 bases between the germline ends. CDR3 protein: CASSPWAGGVSNSPLHF. CDR3 bases: TGTGCCAGCAGCCCCTGGGCGGGGGGCGTAAGTAATTCACCCCTCCACTTT.

The rearrangement uses TRBV28 and TRBJ1-5; a weak D match, TRBD1 (6 bases). The CDR3 covers 17 residues. Germline assignment: CDR1 MDHEN and CDR2 SYDVKM. V lost 2 bases to trimming and J lost 9 bases, with 23 bases between them. The CDR3 sequence is CASSLGDSRGSLLPQHF. For the CDR3, the DNA is TGTGCCAGCAGTTTAGGGGATTCTAGGGGGTCCCTTTTGCCCCAGCATTTT.

The chain has TRBV5-5 and TRBJ2-7; the match to TRBD1 covers 10 bases. V was clipped by 4 bases and J by 6 bases; unmatched bases: 4. CDR1 is SGHKS, CDR2 YYEKEE, per germline (reference sequence). The CDR3 contains 13 residues. CDR3 in DNA: TGTGCCAGCAGCAGACAGGGGGCTTTCGAGCAGTACTTC. This sequence encodes CASSRQGAFEQYF. Full variable domain (rest looked up from reference TRBV5-5 and TRBJ2-7): DAGVTQSPTHLIKTRGQQVTLRCSPISGHKSVSWYQQVLGQGPQFIFQYYEKEERGRGNFPDRFSARQFPNYSSELNVNALLLGDSALYLCASSRQGAFEQYFGPGTRLTVT.

V usage is TRBV4-2 and J usage is TRBJ2-5; TRBD2 agrees at 16 bases. The CDR3 totals 18 residues. CDR1 and CDR2 (germline): LGHNA, YNFKEQ. The trim removed 3 bases at V and 4 bases at J, leaving 8 bases unmatched. The CDR3, as DNA: TGTGCCAGCAGCCAGGGACTAGCGGGGGGGCCCCGGAGAGAGACCCAGTACTTC. Protein product: CASSQGLAGGPRRETQYF.

The rearrangement uses TRBV28 and TRBJ1-5; perhaps TRBD1 as D (5 bases). The V end was cut by 8 bases, the J end by 0 bases, with 14 bases between. This CDR3 is built from 15 residues. Germline V CDR1 and CDR2: MDHEN, SYDVKM. Here the CDR3 reads CASVGPGYSNQPQHF. CDR3 nucleotide sequence: TGTGCCAGCGTTGGGCCAGGGTATAGCAATCAGCCCCAGCATTTT.

The genes are TRBV4-1 and TRBJ2-7, with TRBD2 matching 12 bases. The CDR3 consists of 17 residues. Unmatched junction bases numbered 10, after V lost 5 bases and J lost 2 bases. CDR1 and CDR2 (germline): MGHRA, YSYEKL. In DNA, the CDR3 is TGCGCCAGCAGCTTCACTAGCGGGGGGACTTCGGCCTACGAGCAGTACTTC. Translating gives CASSFTSGGTSAYEQYF.

The chain recombines TRBV9 with TRBJ1-2, with TRBD1 as a possible D gene (6 bases). The CDR3 loop spans 17 amino acids. Germline values: CDR1 SGDLS, CDR2 YYNGEE. The V and J ends lost 3 bases and 1 base respectively, with 19 bases between them. CDR3: CASSAGLGQGINYGYTF. CDR3 DNA sequence: TGTGCCAGCAGCGCAGGCCTGGGGCAGGGGATTAACTATGGCTACACCTTC.

The V call is TRBV7-9, the J call TRBJ1-5, with 8 bases identical to TRBD1. Trimming cost V 5 bases and J 2 bases; bases outside gene matches: 8. Germline V gene sequence: CDR1 SEHNR, CDR2 FQNEAQ (reference sequence). CDR3 length equals 16 residues. The CDR3 region is CASSLGTGLGNQPQHF. The CDR3 bases are TGTGCCAGCAGCCTTGGGACAGGACTTGGCAATCAGCCCCAGCATTTT. The complete variable domain, with remaining parts taken from reference TRBV7-9 and TRBJ1-5, reads DTGVSQNPRHKITKRGQNVTFRCDPISEHNRLYWYRQTLGQGPEFLTYFQNEAQLEKSRLLSDRFSAERPKGSFSTLEIQRTEQGDSAMYLCASSLGTGLGNQPQHFGDGTRLSIL.

V and J are TRBV30 and TRBJ2-2, with 7 bases lining up with TRBD1. The length of the CDR3 is 11 residues. Germline V lookup: CDR1 GTSNPN, CDR2 SVGIG (reference sequence). Losses at the gene ends were 5 bases for V and 6 bases for J; bases not matched to a gene: 0. CDR3 bases: TGTGCCTGGCAGGGGGCCGGGGAGCTGTTTTTT. Amino acids: CAWQGAGELFF.

J is TRBJ2-7 and V is TRBV6-5, with a possible D match to TRBD2 (5 bases). V was clipped by 6 bases and J by 0 bases, with 9 bases between them. This CDR3 has 13 amino acids. Germline CDR1 MNHEY, CDR2 SVGAGI. The CDR3 region has the DNA TGTGCCAGCAGAGAGGGAGACTCCTACGAGCAGTACTTC. Residues: CASREGDSYEQYF.

The chain carries TRBV23-1 and TRBJ2-5; D might be TRBD2 (7 bases). With the DNA end fitting TRBJ2-7 better, the J assignment may be wrong. TRBV23-1 is reported as an ORF; its role is uncertain. CDR3 length: 16 amino acids. This chain's CDR3 is CASSQSIGGPLYEQYF. CDR3 nucleotide sequence: TGCGCCAGCAGTCAATCCATCGGGGGGCCGCTCTACGAGCAGTACTTC.